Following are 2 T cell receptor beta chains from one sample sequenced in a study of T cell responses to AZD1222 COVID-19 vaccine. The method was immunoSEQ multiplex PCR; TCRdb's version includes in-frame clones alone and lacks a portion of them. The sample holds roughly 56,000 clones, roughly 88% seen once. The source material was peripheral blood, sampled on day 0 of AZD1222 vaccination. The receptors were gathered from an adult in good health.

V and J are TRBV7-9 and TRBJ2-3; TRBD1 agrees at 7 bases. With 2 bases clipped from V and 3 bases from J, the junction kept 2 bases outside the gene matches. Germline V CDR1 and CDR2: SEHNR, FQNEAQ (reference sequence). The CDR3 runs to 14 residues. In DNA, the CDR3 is TGTGCCAGCAGCTTAATACAGGGGACAGATACGCAGTATTTT. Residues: CASSLIQGTDTQYF.

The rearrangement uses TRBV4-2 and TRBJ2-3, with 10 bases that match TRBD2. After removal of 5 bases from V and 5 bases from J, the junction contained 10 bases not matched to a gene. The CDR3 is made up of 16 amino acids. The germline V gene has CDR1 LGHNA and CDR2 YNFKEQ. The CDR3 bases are TGTGCCAGCAGCGACAATAGCGGGGGGTTTAAAGATACGCAGTATTTT. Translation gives CASSDNSGGFKDTQYF.